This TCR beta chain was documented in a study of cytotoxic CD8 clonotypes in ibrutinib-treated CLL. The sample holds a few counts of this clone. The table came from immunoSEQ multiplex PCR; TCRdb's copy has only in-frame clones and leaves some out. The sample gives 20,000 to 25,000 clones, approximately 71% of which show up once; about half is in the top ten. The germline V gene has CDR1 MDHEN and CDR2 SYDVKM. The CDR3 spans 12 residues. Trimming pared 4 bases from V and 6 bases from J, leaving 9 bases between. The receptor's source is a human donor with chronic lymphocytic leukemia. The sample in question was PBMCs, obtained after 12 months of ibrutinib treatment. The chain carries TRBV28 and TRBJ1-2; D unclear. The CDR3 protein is CASSSPGDGYTF. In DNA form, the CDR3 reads TGTGCCAGCAGTTCCCCCGGGGATGGCTACACCTTC.